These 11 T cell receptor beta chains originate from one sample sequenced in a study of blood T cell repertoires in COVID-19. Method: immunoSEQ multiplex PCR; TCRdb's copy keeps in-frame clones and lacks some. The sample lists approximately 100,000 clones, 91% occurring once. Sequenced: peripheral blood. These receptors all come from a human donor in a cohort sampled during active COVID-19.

The CDR3 bases are TGTGCCAGCAGCGTAGGGCGGGAGCGAAACACCGGGGAGCTGTTTTTT. It codes for CASSVGRERNTGELFF. The chain carries TRBV9 and TRBJ2-2; 7 bases fit TRBD2. The V gene end was trimmed by 0 bases and the J gene end by 2 bases; junction bases not matched to a gene: 4. Germline CDR1 and CDR2: SGDLS and YYNGEE. This CDR3 comprises 16 residues.

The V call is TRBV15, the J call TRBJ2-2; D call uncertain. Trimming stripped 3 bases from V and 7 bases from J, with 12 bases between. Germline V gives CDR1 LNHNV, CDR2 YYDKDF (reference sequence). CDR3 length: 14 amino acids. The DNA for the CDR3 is TGTGCCACCAGCAGTCCCAGGTTCGGCGGGGAGCTGTTTTTT. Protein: CATSSPRFGGELFF.

CDR3 amino acids: CASSSDGTGAYEQYF. The CDR3 DNA reads TGCGCCAGCAGCTCGGACGGGACAGGGGCCTACGAGCAGTACTTC. The chain couples TRBV5-1 to TRBJ2-7; the match to TRBD1 covers 10 bases. CDR1 SGHRS and CDR2 YFSETQ come from the germline V gene. The CDR3 loop spans 15 amino acids. V was pared by 3 bases and J by 2 bases, with 5 bases of the junction left unmatched.

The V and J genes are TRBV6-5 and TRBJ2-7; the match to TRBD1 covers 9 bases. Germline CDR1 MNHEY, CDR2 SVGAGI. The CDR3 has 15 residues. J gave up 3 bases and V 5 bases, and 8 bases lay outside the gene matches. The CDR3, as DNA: TGTGCCAGCAGTCCGGGACAGGGAATTAGCTACGAGCAGTACTTC. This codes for CASSPGQGISYEQYF.

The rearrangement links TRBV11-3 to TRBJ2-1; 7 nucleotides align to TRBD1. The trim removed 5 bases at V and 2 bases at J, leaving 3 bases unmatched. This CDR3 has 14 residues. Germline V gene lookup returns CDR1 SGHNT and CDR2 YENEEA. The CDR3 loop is CASSQTGTYNEQFF. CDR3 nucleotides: TGTGCCAGCAGCCAGACAGGGACCTACAATGAGCAGTTCTTC.

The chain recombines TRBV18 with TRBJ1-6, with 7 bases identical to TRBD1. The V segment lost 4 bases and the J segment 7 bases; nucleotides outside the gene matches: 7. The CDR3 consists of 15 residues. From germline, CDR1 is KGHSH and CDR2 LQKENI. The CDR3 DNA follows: TGTGCCAGCTCACTTCAAGGGACAGAAAATTCACCCCTCCACTTT. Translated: CASSLQGTENSPLHF.

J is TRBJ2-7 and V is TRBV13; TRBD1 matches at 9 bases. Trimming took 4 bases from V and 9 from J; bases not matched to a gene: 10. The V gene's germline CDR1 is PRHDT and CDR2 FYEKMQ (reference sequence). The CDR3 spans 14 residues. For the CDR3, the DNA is TGTGCCAGCAGCTCCGGGACAGGGAGTACGCGGCAGTACTTC. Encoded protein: CASSSGTGSTRQYF.

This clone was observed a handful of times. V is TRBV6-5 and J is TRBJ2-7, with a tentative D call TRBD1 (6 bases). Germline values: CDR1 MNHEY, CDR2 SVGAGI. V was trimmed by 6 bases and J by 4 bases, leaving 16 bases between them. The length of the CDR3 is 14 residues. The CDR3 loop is CASRYQPGVYEQYF. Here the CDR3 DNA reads TGTGCCAGCAGATACCAACCAGGGGTTTACGAGCAGTACTTC.

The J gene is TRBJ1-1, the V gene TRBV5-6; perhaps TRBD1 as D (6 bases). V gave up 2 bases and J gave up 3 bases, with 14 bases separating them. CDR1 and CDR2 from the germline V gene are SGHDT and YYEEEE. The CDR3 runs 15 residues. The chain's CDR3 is CASSLQGTRHTEAFF. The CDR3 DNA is TGTGCCAGCAGCTTACAGGGTACGAGGCACACTGAAGCTTTCTTT.

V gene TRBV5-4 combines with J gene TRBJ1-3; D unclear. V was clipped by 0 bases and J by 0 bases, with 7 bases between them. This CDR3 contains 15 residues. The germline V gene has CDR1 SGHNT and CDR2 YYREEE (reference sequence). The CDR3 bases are TGTGCCAGCAGCTTGGGGGCGAACTCTGGAAACACCATATATTTT. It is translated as CASSLGANSGNTIYF.

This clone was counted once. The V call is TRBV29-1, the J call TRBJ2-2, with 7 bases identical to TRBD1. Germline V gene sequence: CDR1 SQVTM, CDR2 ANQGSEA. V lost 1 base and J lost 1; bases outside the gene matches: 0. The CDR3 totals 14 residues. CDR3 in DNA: TGCAGCGTTGAAGGACAGGGGAACACCGGGGAGCTGTTTTTT. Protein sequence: CSVEGQGNTGELFF.